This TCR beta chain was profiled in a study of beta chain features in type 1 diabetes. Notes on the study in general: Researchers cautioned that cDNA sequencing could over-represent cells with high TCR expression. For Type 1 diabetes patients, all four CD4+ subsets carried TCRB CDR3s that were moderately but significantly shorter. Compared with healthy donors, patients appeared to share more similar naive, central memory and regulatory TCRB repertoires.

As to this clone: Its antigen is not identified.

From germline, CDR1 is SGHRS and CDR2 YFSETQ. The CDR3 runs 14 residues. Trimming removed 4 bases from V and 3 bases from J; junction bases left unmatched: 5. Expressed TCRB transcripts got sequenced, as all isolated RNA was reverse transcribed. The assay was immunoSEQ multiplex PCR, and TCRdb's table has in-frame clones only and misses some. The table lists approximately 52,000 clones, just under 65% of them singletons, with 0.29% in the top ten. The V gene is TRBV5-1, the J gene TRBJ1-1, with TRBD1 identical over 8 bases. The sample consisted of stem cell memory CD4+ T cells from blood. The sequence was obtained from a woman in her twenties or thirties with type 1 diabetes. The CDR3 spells CASSLGQGHTEAFF. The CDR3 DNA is TGCGCCAGCAGCCTAGGACAGGGCCACACTGAAGCTTTCTTT.